These T cell receptor beta chains were read from a single sample in a study of CD8+CD57+ T cells in acquired aplastic anemia. TCRdb recomputed calls from the reads with MiXCR, one row per CDR3 protein. The sample yields just over 400,000 distinct CDR3 sequences, roughly 64% seen once. Sequencing was performed on sorted CD4+, CD8+, or CD8+CD57+ T cells (not recorded which) from PBMCs. Every receptor here comes from a human donor in good health, serving as a control. Both conserved end residues are part of each CDR3. Fields, in order: J gene, V gene, D gene, clone size, CDR3 DNA, CDR3 protein. A D gene is named only where the DNA matches it firmly. Clone sizes are given selectively: once, few, many, or a class where the clone is expanded.

>TRBJ1-2|TRBV12-3/TRBV12-4|.|.
TGTGCCAGCAGTGACACCGGGGACACTGGCTACACCTTC
CASSDTGDTGYTF
>TRBJ2-3|TRBV7-9|.|.
TGTGCCAGCAGCATGGAATCCACAGATACGCAGTATTTT
CASSMESTDTQYF
>TRBJ2-1|TRBV20-1|TRBD2|many
TGCAGTGCTAGTTCGGCTAGCGGGGGCTACAATGAGCAGTTCTTC
CSASSASGGYNEQFF
>TRBJ1-6|TRBV19|.|.
TGTGCCAGTGGTCTCGGGCATAATTCACCCCACCACTTT
CASGLGHNSPHHF
>TRBJ1-6|TRBV7-3|TRBD1|few
TGTGCCAGCAGCCAGGACAGGGCTTCACCCCTCCACTTT
CASSQDRASPLHF
>TRBJ1-2|TRBV7-2|.|.
TGTGCCAGCAGCTTAATGTCGGTACTCTGGGGGCAGGGTGGCTACACCTTC
CASSLMSVLWGQGGYTF
>TRBJ2-2|TRBV5-5|.|many
TGTGCCAGCAGCCCAGACCCAACCGGGGAGCTGTTTTTT
CASSPDPTGELFF
>TRBJ1-6|TRBV5-1|TRBD1|.
TGTGCCAGCAGGACAGGGAACCATACACACCTCCACTTT
CASRTGNHTHLHF
>TRBJ1-5|TRBV12-3/TRBV12-4|.|.
TGTGCCAGCAGTTTTGGGGAGTACCAGCCCCAGCATTTT
CASSFGEYQPQHF
>TRBJ1-3|TRBV10-3|.|many
TGTGCCATCAGTCTACAGGTCTCTGGAAACACCATATATTTT
CAISLQVSGNTIYF
>TRBJ1-2|TRBV9|.|many
TGTGCCAGCAGCGTAGGCAGCTATGGCTACACCTTC
CASSVGSYGYTF
>TRBJ2-3|TRBV7-3|.|.
TGTGCCAGCAGTCTACAACAGGGCCCCTCTGGGGCGAACTTT
CASSLQQGPSGANF